Below, one T cell receptor (beta chain) is given with its context. These data belong to a study of blood T cell repertoires in COVID-19. Using immunoSEQ multiplex PCR, the repertoire was profiled, and TCRdb retains in-frame clones only, with some absent. The sample consists of roughly 190,000 clones, 80% to 95% of them appearing once. The V gene lost 2 bases and the J gene lost 0 bases, with 9 bases spanning the gap. The CDR3 consists of 14 residues. Germline V gene lookup returns CDR1 SGHNT and CDR2 YYREEE (reference sequence). The chain is built from TRBV5-4 and TRBJ2-7, with unresolved D. Sequenced sample: peripheral blood. This receptor was obtained from a man aged 50-59 years with acute or convalescent COVID-19. The CDR3 DNA reads as TGTGCCAGCAGCTTTCTGCCAGACTCCTACGAGCAGTACGTC. It codes for CASSFLPDSYEQYV.